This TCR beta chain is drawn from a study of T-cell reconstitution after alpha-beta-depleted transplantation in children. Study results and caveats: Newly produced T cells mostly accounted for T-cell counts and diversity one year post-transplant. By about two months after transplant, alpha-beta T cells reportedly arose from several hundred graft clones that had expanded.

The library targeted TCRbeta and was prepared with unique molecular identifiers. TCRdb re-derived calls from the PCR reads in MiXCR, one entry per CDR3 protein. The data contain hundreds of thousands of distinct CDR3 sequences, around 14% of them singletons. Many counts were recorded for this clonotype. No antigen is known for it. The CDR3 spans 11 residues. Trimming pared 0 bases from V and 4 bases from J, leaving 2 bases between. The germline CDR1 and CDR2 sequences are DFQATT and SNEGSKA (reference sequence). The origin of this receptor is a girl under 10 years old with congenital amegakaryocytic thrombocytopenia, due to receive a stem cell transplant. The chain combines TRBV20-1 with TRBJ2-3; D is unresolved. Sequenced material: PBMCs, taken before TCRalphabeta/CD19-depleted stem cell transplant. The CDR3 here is CSAREADTQYF. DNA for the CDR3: TGCAGTGCTAGAGAGGCAGATACGCAGTATTTT.